The sequence of this T cell receptor beta chain was determined in a study of cytomegalovirus exposure and HLA in healthy donors. The overall study: The early release's HLA-typed donors yielded about 85 million unique TCRs.

Looked up from germline, CDR1 is MDHEN and CDR2 is SYDVKM. Trimming took off 6 bases at V and 1 base at J, with 24 bases between the two ends. The CDR3 is 18 amino acids. Use of 60 Vbeta and 13 Jbeta primers characterized the PCR. The repertoire was sequenced with immunoSEQ multiplex PCR; TCRdb's copy has only in-frame clones and lacks some. The repertoire has 100,000 or so clones, around 77% of them found once; the top ten carry roughly 8.6%. Whole-study results and caveats: Researchers reportedly found TCR beta sequences accurately predicted most subjects' HLA-A and HLA-B alleles.

As concerns this clone: Its antigen is not identified.

The rearrangement links TRBV28 to TRBJ1-1; D perhaps matches TRBD1 (5 bases). This clonotype was sampled from a woman aged 40 to 49 in good health and CMV-seropositive. The sequenced sample was PBMCs. The CDR3 region is CASSPTPQGPSWNTEAFF. The CDR3 DNA reads TGTGCCAGCAGCCCTACCCCTCAGGGTCCGTCTTGGAACACTGAAGCTTTCTTT.